This is a list of T cell receptor beta chains from one sample in a study of OX40 agonist ivuxolimab in advanced cancers. Using immunoSEQ multiplex PCR, the repertoire was profiled, and TCRdb retains in-frame clones only, with some absent. The repertoire holds roughly 18,000 clones, with 60% to 70% as singletons. This specimen was CD4+ or CD8+ T cells sorted from blood, taken in a trial of the OX40 agonist ivuxolimab. The receptor source for this set is an adult with an advanced solid tumor such as melanoma, head and neck, liver or kidney cancer. The CDR3 runs from the conserved cysteine through the conserved F or W. The D gene is left open where the match is weak.

j_call: TRBJ1-2; v_call: TRBV10-3; d_call: NA; cdr3_aa: CAISGLGANYGYTF
j_call: TRBJ1-1; v_call: TRBV19; d_call: TRBD1; cdr3_aa: CASSIGQGKAEAFF
j_call: TRBJ2-1; v_call: TRBV7-8; d_call: NA; cdr3_aa: CASSFDHQGGREQFF
j_call: TRBJ2-5; v_call: TRBV28; d_call: NA; cdr3_aa: CASSLGNTGYRQETQYF
j_call: TRBJ1-1; v_call: TRBV5-1; d_call: NA; cdr3_aa: CASSLQLNTEAFF
j_call: TRBJ2-7; v_call: TRBV18; d_call: NA; cdr3_aa: CASSPLDWSSYEQYF
j_call: TRBJ2-5; v_call: TRBV15; d_call: NA; cdr3_aa: CATSRKGGETQYF
j_call: TRBJ2-2; v_call: TRBV12-5; d_call: NA; cdr3_aa: CASGLTLTGTENTGELFF
j_call: TRBJ2-7; v_call: TRBV28; d_call: NA; cdr3_aa: CASSFSGSGEQYF
j_call: TRBJ2-5; v_call: TRBV28; d_call: TRBD2; cdr3_aa: CASSSSGIWETQYF
j_call: TRBJ1-2; v_call: TRBV27; d_call: NA; cdr3_aa: CASSLRGSGGYTF
j_call: TRBJ2-1; v_call: TRBV14; d_call: NA; cdr3_aa: CASSRPDPSGIRINNEQFF
j_call: TRBJ2-4; v_call: TRBV10-3; d_call: NA; cdr3_aa: CAISDTKAGLAKNIQYF
j_call: TRBJ2-7; v_call: TRBV30; d_call: NA; cdr3_aa: CAWSVLTYPYEQYF
j_call: NA; v_call: TRBV27; d_call: NA; cdr3_aa: CASSLWAGLAYEQYF
j_call: TRBJ2-1; v_call: TRBV10-1; d_call: TRBD1; cdr3_aa: CASSTGTGASREQFF
j_call: TRBJ2-5; v_call: TRBV7-6; d_call: TRBD2; cdr3_aa: CASSEGLVETQYF
j_call: TRBJ2-3; v_call: TRBV2; d_call: NA; cdr3_aa: CASRKGTASTDTQYF